The subject of this entry is one T cell receptor (beta chain). Its antigen is not known. The CDR3 contains 16 residues. The germline CDR1 and CDR2 sequences are MNHEY and SMNVEV (reference sequence). Between the trimmed V and J ends, which lost 4 bases and 0 bases, there was a span of 13 bases. Patients were ruled out by autoimmune disease history or systemic immunosuppression. These data come from a study of OX40 agonist ivuxolimab in advanced cancers. About the study: Ivuxolimab is a fully human IgG2 antibody that activates OX40 (CD134).

Study results and limitations: The specificity for antigen of the expanded peripheral T cells was not determined. A proportion of nonresponders additionally exhibited low normalized T-cell clonal expansion.

The table came from immunoSEQ multiplex PCR; TCRdb's copy has only in-frame clones and leaves some out. The data contain roughly 30,000 clones, around nine tenths of them singletons. The TCR was taken from an adult with an advanced solid tumor such as melanoma, head and neck, liver or kidney cancer. The V gene is TRBV27, the J gene TRBJ2-1; D not resolved. The sample here was CD4+ or CD8+ T cells sorted from blood, taken in a trial of the OX40 agonist ivuxolimab. CDR3 loop: CASSSTPPSSYNEQFF. The CDR3 region has the DNA TGTGCCAGCAGTTCGACCCCACCTAGCTCCTACAATGAGCAGTTCTTC.